This T cell receptor beta chain was recovered during a study of metastatic and nonmetastatic thyroid tumors. This CDR3 has 16 residues. V shed 4 bases and J 5 bases; nucleotides not matched to a gene: 9. Germline values: CDR1 LGHDT, CDR2 YNNKEL (reference sequence). This clone came up many times. Before thyroid surgery, none of the patients had received any treatment. TCRdb ran MiXCR on the PCR reads. Found here are about 50,000 clones, more than 20% of them singletons; the top ten hold under 4.5%. Input material: blood. This receptor was taken from a female donor with papillary thyroid cancer or a benign thyroid nodule (not recorded which). Some clones in this sample may be carry-over from other donors' samples. The gene calls are TRBV3-1 and TRBJ1-4; 8 bases are a match to TRBD1. CDR3 coding DNA: TGTGCCAGCAGCCCCCGGGACAGGAGCCGGAATGAAAAACTGTTTTTT. Encoded protein: CASSPRDRSRNEKLFF.